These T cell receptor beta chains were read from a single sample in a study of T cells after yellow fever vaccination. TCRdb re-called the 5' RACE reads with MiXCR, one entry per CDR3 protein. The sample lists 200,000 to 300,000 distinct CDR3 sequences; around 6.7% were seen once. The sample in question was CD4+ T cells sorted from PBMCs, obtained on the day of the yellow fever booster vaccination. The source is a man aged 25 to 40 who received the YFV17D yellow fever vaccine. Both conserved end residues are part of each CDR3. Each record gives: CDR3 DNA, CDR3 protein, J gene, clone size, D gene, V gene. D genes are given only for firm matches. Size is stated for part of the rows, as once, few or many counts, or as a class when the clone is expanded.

cdr3_nt: TGTGCCAGCAGCGGCGACAGGGTCCACGAGCAGTACTTC
cdr3_aa: CASSGDRVHEQYF
j_call: TRBJ2-7
clone_size: .
d_call: TRBD1
v_call: TRBV11-1

cdr3_nt: TGTGCCAGCAGCTTAGTCGGCGGGAGAGCCTACGAGCAGTACTTC
cdr3_aa: CASSLVGGRAYEQYF
j_call: TRBJ2-7
clone_size: many
d_call: TRBD2
v_call: TRBV7-9

cdr3_nt: TGCGCCAGCAGAACCGGGACAGGGGCCTACGAGCAGTACTTC
cdr3_aa: CASRTGTGAYEQYF
j_call: TRBJ2-7
clone_size: .
d_call: TRBD1
v_call: TRBV5-1

cdr3_nt: TGTGCCAGTATGCTAGCGGGAGTTAAAAACATTCAGTACTTC
cdr3_aa: CASMLAGVKNIQYF
j_call: TRBJ2-4
clone_size: .
d_call: TRBD2
v_call: TRBV19

cdr3_nt: TGTGCCAGCAGTCAGCGCACGGGACCCTCCTACGAGCAGTACTTC
cdr3_aa: CASSQRTGPSYEQYF
j_call: TRBJ2-7
clone_size: few
d_call: .
v_call: TRBV7-2

cdr3_nt: TGTGCCAGCAGCTTAGCGGGGACTAGTAAACGTTACTTC
cdr3_aa: CASSLAGTSKRYF
j_call: TRBJ2-4
clone_size: many
d_call: TRBD2
v_call: TRBV7-2

cdr3_nt: TGTGCCACCCTTGGGACAGGGGATGAAAAACTGTTTTTT
cdr3_aa: CATLGTGDEKLFF
j_call: TRBJ1-4
clone_size: many
d_call: TRBD1
v_call: TRBV12-3/TRBV12-4

cdr3_nt: TGTGCCATGGGCCCCGGGCGGCAGGGCGGCACCGGGGAGCTGTTTTTT
cdr3_aa: CAMGPGRQGGTGELFF
j_call: TRBJ2-2
clone_size: .
d_call: .
v_call: TRBV7-9

cdr3_nt: TGTGCCAGCAGCCGCTTAGGGGCCCCTATGGGGGAGCAGTACTTC
cdr3_aa: CASSRLGAPMGEQYF
j_call: TRBJ2-7
clone_size: .
d_call: .
v_call: TRBV11-2

cdr3_nt: TGCGCCAGCAGCTTGGGGAGCGGGAGTTCCTACAATGAGCAGTTCTTC
cdr3_aa: CASSLGSGSSYNEQFF
j_call: TRBJ2-1
clone_size: .
d_call: TRBD2
v_call: TRBV5-1

cdr3_nt: TGTGCCACCAGCCAGGGGGTGCGGGATACGCAGTATTTT
cdr3_aa: CATSQGVRDTQYF
j_call: TRBJ2-3
clone_size: once
d_call: TRBD1
v_call: TRBV15

cdr3_nt: TGTGCCAGCAGTCAAGCGGCACAGGGGAATGGCTACACCTTC
cdr3_aa: CASSQAAQGNGYTF
j_call: TRBJ1-2
clone_size: many
d_call: TRBD1
v_call: TRBV4-2

cdr3_nt: TGTGCCAGCAGCCCCATTCTAGCGGAGCAGTTCTTC
cdr3_aa: CASSPILAEQFF
j_call: TRBJ2-1
clone_size: few
d_call: .
v_call: TRBV7-2

cdr3_nt: TGTGCCTGGAGTCCTAGCACAGATACGCAGTATTTT
cdr3_aa: CAWSPSTDTQYF
j_call: TRBJ2-3
clone_size: .
d_call: .
v_call: TRBV30

cdr3_nt: TGCAGTGCTAGAGATCTAGCTAGCAGCAAAAACATTCAGTACTTC
cdr3_aa: CSARDLASSKNIQYF
j_call: TRBJ2-4
clone_size: .
d_call: .
v_call: TRBV20-1

cdr3_nt: TGCGCCAGCAGCGCTCCCAATAATACAGGGATCACCGGGGAGCTGTTTTTT
cdr3_aa: CASSAPNNTGITGELFF
j_call: TRBJ2-2
clone_size: .
d_call: .
v_call: TRBV5-1

cdr3_nt: TGCGCCAGCAGCTTGTATCCCCCCGGGGGCTACCTCTCCTACGAGCAGTACTTC
cdr3_aa: CASSLYPPGGYLSYEQYF
j_call: TRBJ2-7
clone_size: few
d_call: .
v_call: TRBV5-1

cdr3_nt: TGTGCCAGCAGCTCGGGACAGGGGACGGAAGCTTTCTTT
cdr3_aa: CASSSGQGTEAFF
j_call: TRBJ1-1
clone_size: many
d_call: TRBD1
v_call: TRBV7-9